What follows are 17 T cell receptor beta chains derived from one specimen sequenced in a study of OX40 agonist ivuxolimab in advanced cancers. Clones were read by immunoSEQ multiplex PCR, and TCRdb kept only the in-frame ones, dropping some. The table records some 75,000 clones, about four fifths of them present only once. Material: CD4+ or CD8+ T cells sorted from blood, obtained in a trial of the OX40 agonist ivuxolimab. These receptors originate from an adult with an advanced solid tumor such as melanoma, head and neck, liver or kidney cancer.

The rearrangement uses TRBV29-1 and TRBJ2-1; 9 nucleotides match TRBD2. The CDR3 length is 16 residues. V was clipped by 6 bases and J by 7 bases; unmatched bases: 16. Germline V gives CDR1 SQVTM, CDR2 ANQGSEA. The CDR3 nucleotides read TGCAGCGTGGCAGATCCGGGACTAGCAAGAAGTAATGAGCAGTTCTTC. This translates into CSVADPGLARSNEQFF.

The rearrangement joins TRBV7-6 to TRBJ2-2; D might be TRBD1 (6 bases). V lost 5 bases and J lost 2, with 18 bases in between. Germline lookup yields CDR1 SGHVS and CDR2 FNYEAQ. This CDR3 region has 17 residues. The CDR3 DNA is TGTGCCAGCAGCCCACTAGGCGGACAGTTTAACACCGGGGAGCTGTTTTTT. It specifies CASSPLGGQFNTGELFF.

This clone occurred once. The J gene is TRBJ1-2, the V gene TRBV9, with a tentative D call TRBD1 (6 bases). Germline CDR1 reads SGDLS; CDR2 reads YYNGEE. The CDR3 runs to 14 residues. The ends were cut back, 3 bases at V and 4 bases at J, with 13 bases in the middle. The CDR3 DNA sequence: TGTGCCAGCAGCGACCCGGGGGCCCCCTATGGCTACACCTTC. Translated: CASSDPGAPYGYTF. The variable domain in full, completed from reference TRBV9 and TRBJ1-2, reads DSGVTQTPKHLITATGQRVTLRCSPRSGDLSVYWYQQSLDQGLQFLIQYYNGEERAKGNILERFSAQQFPDLHSELNLSSLELGDSALYFCASSDPGAPYGYTFGSGTRLTVV.

V gene TRBV29-1 combines with J gene TRBJ1-1; D may be TRBD1 (5 bases). The V end was cut by 7 bases, the J end by 5 bases, with 14 bases between. Germline V CDR1 and CDR2: SQVTM, ANQGSEA. The CDR3 extends over 12 amino acids. CDR3 loop: CSARRGNTEAFF. As DNA, the CDR3 is TGCAGCGCTCGAAGGGGAAATACTGAAGCTTTCTTT.

V is TRBV7-2 and J is TRBJ2-2; no definite D call. The CDR3 is made up of 14 amino acids. Looked up from germline, CDR1 is SGHTA and CDR2 is FQGNSA. Trimming stripped 2 bases from V and 5 bases from J, with 9 bases between. CDR3 bases: TGTGCCAGCAGCTTAACTGATCTAACCGGGGAGCTGTTTTTT. This gives the protein CASSLTDLTGELFF.

This clone occurred once. V usage is TRBV27 and J usage is TRBJ1-1; 9 bases match TRBD1. Germline V gene sequence: CDR1 MNHEY, CDR2 SMNVEV (reference sequence). J gave up 5 bases and V 4 bases, and 17 bases lay outside the gene matches. The CDR3 totals 18 residues. The CDR3 DNA follows: TGTGCCAGCAGTTCAACAACCCTCCGGACAGGGGAGGAGACTGAAGCTTTCTTT. Translating it yields CASSSTTLRTGEETEAFF.

This rearrangement joins TRBV4-3 to TRBJ1-2, with D unclear. V lost 0 bases and J 5 bases, leaving 7 bases between the germline ends. Germline loops: CDR1 LGHNA, CDR2 YSLEER. This CDR3 is built from 13 residues. CDR3 region: CASSQDRRYGYTF. DNA of the CDR3: TGCGCCAGCAGCCAAGATCGCCGGTATGGCTACACCTTC.

V is TRBV27 and J is TRBJ1-5; D is uncertain. CDR3 length: 13 amino acids. CDR1 is MNHEY and CDR2 is SMNVEV in the germline V gene (reference sequence). Trimming stripped 0 bases from V and 6 bases from J, with 6 bases between. As DNA, the CDR3 is TGTGCCAGCAGTTTATCGTTTCGTCAGCCCCAGCATTTT. Its protein product is CASSLSFRQPQHF.

The chain carries TRBV7-8 and TRBJ1-2, with 7 bases matching TRBD1. The V gene end was trimmed by 5 bases and the J gene end by 8 bases; junction bases not matched to a gene: 11. From germline, CDR1 is SGHVS and CDR2 FQNEAQ. The CDR3 has 14 amino acids. DNA for the CDR3: TGTGCCAGCAGCCCCCTCTCACGACAGGGCGGCTACACCTTC. This sequence encodes CASSPLSRQGGYTF.

The chain has TRBV7-2 and TRBJ2-7; 9 bases match TRBD1. CDR1 is SGHTA and CDR2 is FQGNSA in the germline V gene. This CDR3 spans 14 amino acids. V lost 6 bases, J lost 1 base, and 4 bases stayed unmatched. Here the CDR3 reads CASRPGTGSYEQYF. The CDR3 bases are TGTGCCAGCAGACCTGGGACAGGGTCCTACGAGCAGTACTTC.

The rearrangement joins TRBV6-1 to TRBJ2-5, with a possible D match to TRBD2 (6 bases). CDR1 is MNHNS and CDR2 is SASEGT in the germline V gene. V was trimmed by 6 bases and J by 2 bases, leaving 16 bases between them. The CDR3 extends over 15 amino acids. Here the CDR3 reads CASRAYGGAQETQYF. The CDR3 nucleotides read TGTGCCAGCAGGGCGTACGGCGGGGCTCAAGAGACCCAGTACTTC.

DNA of the CDR3: TGTGCCAGCAGTTACTTGGCGCGCCCTGAAGCTTTCTTT. It codes for CASSYLARPEAFF. The V call is TRBV6-5, the J call TRBJ1-1; D unresolved. The ends were cut back, 1 base at V and 6 bases at J, with 9 bases in the middle. The V gene's germline CDR1 is MNHEY and CDR2 SVGAGI. This CDR3 is built from 13 residues.

The chain couples TRBV21-1 to TRBJ1-4; TRBD1, the table's D call, was not compared with the DNA. TRBV21-1 is termed a pseudogene. CDR3 size: 17 residues. The CDR3 region is CASSKINAGQQNEKLFF. CDR3 in DNA: TGTGCCAGCAGCAAAATTAACGCCGGACAGCAAAATGAAAAACTGTTTTTT.

V usage is TRBV14 and J usage is TRBJ1-2, with a possible D match to TRBD1 (5 bases). The CDR3 is 13 residues long. Germline CDR1 reads SGHDN; CDR2 reads FVKESK. Trimming cost V 0 bases and J 8 bases, with 10 bases left between them. The CDR3 region is CASSQDRGVGYTF. DNA of the CDR3: TGTGCCAGCAGCCAAGATAGGGGCGTAGGCTACACCTTC. The full variable domain, with the rest looked up from reference TRBV14 and TRBJ1-2, is EAGVTQFPSHSVIEKGQTVTLRCDPISGHDNLYWYRRVMGKEIKFLLHFVKESKQDESGMPNNRFLAERTGGTYSTLKVQPAELEDSGVYFCASSQDRGVGYTFGSGTRLTVV.

The chain links TRBV7-9 to TRBJ2-3, with 10 bases lining up with TRBD2. The V segment lost 5 bases and the J segment 0 bases; nucleotides outside the gene matches: 5. The CDR3 is 16 amino acids. Germline CDR1 and CDR2: SEHNR and FQNEAQ (reference sequence). The CDR3 loop reads CASSPSGSTSTDTQYF. Here the CDR3 DNA reads TGTGCCAGCAGCCCTAGCGGGAGTACTAGCACAGATACGCAGTATTTT.

This clone has more than one count but fewer than ten. The chain joins TRBV10-3 to TRBJ2-7; 9 bases line up with TRBD1. With 0 bases clipped from V and 5 bases from J, the junction kept 5 bases outside the gene matches. Per the germline V gene, CDR1 is ENHRY and CDR2 is SYGVKD. The CDR3 is 15 residues long. The CDR3 sequence is CAISESGQGDHEQYF. The CDR3 nucleotides are TGTGCCATCAGTGAGTCGGGACAGGGAGACCACGAGCAGTACTTC.

This chain joins TRBV27 and TRBJ1-2; perhaps TRBD1 as D (6 bases). The CDR3 consists of 17 residues. CDR1 MNHEY and CDR2 SMNVEV come from the germline V gene (reference sequence). V dropped 0 bases and J dropped 0 bases, with 14 bases sitting between them. CDR3 protein: CASSLSPGGAANYGYTF. As DNA, the CDR3 is TGTGCCAGCAGTTTATCTCCTGGGGGGGCCGCTAACTATGGCTACACCTTC.